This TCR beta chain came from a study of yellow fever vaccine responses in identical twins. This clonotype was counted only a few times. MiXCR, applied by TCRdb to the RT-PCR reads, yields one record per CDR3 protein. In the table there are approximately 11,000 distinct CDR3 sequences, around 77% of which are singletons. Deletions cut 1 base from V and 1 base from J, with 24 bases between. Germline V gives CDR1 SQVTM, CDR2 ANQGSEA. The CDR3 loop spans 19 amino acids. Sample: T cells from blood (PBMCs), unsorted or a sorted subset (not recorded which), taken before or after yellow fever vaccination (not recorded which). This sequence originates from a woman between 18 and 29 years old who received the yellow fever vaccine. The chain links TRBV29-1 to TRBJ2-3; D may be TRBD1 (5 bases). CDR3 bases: TGCAGCGTTGAAGTTGTTCACAGGCTCGTATTTTATGGCACAGATACGCAGTATTTT. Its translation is CSVEVVHRLVFYGTDTQYF.